This T cell receptor (beta chain) was recorded in a study of blood T cells in healthy people across ages. The CDR3 has 15 amino acids. Germline lookup yields CDR1 MNHNS and CDR2 SASEGT. The V end was cut by 6 bases, the J end by 0 bases, with 14 bases between. This clonotype was observed a handful of times. Combining a sample-barcoded 5' primer with a J-beta primer mix, a second PCR ran for about 7 to 11 cycles. From the 5' RACE reads, TCRdb called clonotypes with MiXCR, one entry per CDR3 protein. Of some 930,000 distinct CDR3 sequences in the sample, roughly 28% were seen once. This sample also belongs to another study, concerning T cells of mothers and their children.

The receptor was isolated from a woman between 35 and 50 years old in good health. The sequencing sample was made of blood. The J gene is TRBJ1-1, the V gene TRBV6-1; D possibly corresponds to TRBD1 (5 bases). CDR3 nucleotide sequence: TGTGCCAGCAGGACAGTGGATGCGATGAACACTGAAGCTTTCTTT. It specifies CASRTVDAMNTEAFF.